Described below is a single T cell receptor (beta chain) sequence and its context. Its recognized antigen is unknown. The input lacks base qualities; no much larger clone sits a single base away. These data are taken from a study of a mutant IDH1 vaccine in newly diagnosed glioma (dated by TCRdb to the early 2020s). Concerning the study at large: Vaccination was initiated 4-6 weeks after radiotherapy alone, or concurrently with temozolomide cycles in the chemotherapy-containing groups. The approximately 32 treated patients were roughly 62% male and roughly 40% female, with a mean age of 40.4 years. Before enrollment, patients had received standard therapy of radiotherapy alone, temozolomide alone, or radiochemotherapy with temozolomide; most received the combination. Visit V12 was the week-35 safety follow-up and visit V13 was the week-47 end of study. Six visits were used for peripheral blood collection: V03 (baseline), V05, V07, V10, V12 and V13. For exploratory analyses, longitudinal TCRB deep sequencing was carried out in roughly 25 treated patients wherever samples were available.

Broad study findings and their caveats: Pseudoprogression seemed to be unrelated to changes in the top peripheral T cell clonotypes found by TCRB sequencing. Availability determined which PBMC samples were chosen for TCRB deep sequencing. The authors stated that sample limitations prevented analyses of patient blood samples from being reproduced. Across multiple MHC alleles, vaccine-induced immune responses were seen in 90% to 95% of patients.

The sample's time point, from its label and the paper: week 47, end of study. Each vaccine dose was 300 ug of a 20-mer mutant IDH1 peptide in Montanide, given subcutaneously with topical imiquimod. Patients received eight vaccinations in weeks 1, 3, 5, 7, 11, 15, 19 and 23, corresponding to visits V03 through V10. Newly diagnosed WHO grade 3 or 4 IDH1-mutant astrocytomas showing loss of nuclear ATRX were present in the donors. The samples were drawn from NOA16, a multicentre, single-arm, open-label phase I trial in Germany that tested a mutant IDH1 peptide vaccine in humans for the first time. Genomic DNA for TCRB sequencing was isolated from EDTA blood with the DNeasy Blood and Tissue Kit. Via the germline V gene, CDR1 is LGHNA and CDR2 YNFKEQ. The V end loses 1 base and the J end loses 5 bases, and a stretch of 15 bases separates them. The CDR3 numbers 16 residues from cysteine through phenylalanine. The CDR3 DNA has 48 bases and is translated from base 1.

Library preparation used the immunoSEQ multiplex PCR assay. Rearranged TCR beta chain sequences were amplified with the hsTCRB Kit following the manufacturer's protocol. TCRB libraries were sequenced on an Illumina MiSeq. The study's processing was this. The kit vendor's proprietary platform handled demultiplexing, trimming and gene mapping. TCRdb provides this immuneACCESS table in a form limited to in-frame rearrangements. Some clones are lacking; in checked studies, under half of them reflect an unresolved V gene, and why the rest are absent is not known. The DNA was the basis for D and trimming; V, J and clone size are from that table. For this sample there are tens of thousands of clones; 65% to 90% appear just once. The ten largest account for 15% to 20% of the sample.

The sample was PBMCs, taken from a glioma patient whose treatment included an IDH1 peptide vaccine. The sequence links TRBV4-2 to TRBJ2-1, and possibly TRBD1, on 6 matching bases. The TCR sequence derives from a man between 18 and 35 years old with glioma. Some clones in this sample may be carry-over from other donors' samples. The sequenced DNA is TGTGCCAGCAGCCAAGGGGCCGGGACAACAAACAATGAGCAGTTCTTC. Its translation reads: CASSQGAGTTNNEQFF.